This T cell receptor (beta chain) was recovered during a study of Graves' ophthalmopathy and Graves' hyperthyroidism. The count of this clonotype is one. The sequenced template was RNA, covering the TCR beta CDR3 region. First-round RT-PCR used HTBI primers; second-round multiplex PCR followed. TCRdb reprocessed the multiplex PCR reads via MiXCR and lists one record per CDR3 protein. Here the sample spans approximately 700,000 distinct CDR3 sequences, roughly 40% being singletons. The receptor was derived from an adult man with Graves' ophthalmopathy. Sequences were obtained from peripheral blood.

CDR3 loop: CATSVAPSQETQYF. The CDR3 DNA reads TGTGCCACCAGCGTTGCGCCCTCCCAAGAGACCCAGTACTTC. This chain joins TRBV15 and TRBJ2-5, with unresolved D. V gave up 5 bases and J gave up 1 base, with 11 bases separating them. The length of the CDR3 is 14 residues. Per the germline V gene, CDR1 is LNHNV and CDR2 is YYDKDF (reference sequence). Looking up the rest from reference TRBV15 and TRBJ2-5 gives the full variable domain: DAMVIQNPRYQVTQFGKPVTLSCSQTLNHNVMYWYQQKSSQAPKLLFHYYDKDFNNEADTPDNFQSRRPNTSFCFLDIRSPGLGDTAMYLCATSVAPSQETQYFGPGTRLLVL.